This T cell receptor beta chain was observed in a study of T cells in Graves' hyperthyroidism and ophthalmopathy. Germline V gene sequence: CDR1 SGHNT, CDR2 YYREEE (reference sequence). V lost 4 bases and J lost 3, with 14 bases in between. This CDR3 has 14 residues. Study observations and caveats: Among clonotypes expanded in thyroid above 0.001, most were also found in blood. Stable hyperthyroidism and ophthalmopathy were separated using 13 V-J signatures.

RNA transcripts provided the source from which TCR beta CDR3 regions were amplified. HTBI primers were used for first-round RT-PCR of the TCR CDR3. TCRdb independently ran MiXCR on the multiplex PCR reads; one entry per CDR3 protein. This table has 550,000 to 850,000 distinct CDR3 sequences, about 19% appearing once. Comment on this clonotype: Its antigen remains unknown.

Exclusion of a patient resulted from uncontrolled infection, other autoimmune disease, pregnancy or lactation. In making diagnoses, clinical symptoms, serum thyroxine and TRAb, thyroid ultrasound and orbital computed tomography were all used. Sequencing used blood. This receptor was taken from a woman between 50 and 59 years old with Graves' hyperthyroidism that later progressed to Graves' ophthalmopathy. The rearrangement joins TRBV5-4 to TRBJ2-7; D remains unclear. CDR3 nucleotides: TGTGCCAGCAGCCCCGCCCTGTCGTTCTACGAGCAGTACTTC. This encodes CASSPALSFYEQYF.